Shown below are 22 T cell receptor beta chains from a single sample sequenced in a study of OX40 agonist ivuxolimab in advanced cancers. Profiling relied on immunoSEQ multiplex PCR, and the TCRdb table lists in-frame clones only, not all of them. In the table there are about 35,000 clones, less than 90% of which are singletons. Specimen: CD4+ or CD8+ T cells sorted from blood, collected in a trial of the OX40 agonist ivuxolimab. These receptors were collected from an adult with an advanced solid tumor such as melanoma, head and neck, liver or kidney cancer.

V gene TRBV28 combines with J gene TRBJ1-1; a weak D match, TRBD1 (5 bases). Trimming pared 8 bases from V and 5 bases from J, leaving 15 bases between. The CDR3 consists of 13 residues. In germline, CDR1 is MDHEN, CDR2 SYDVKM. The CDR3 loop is CASGGVVGTEAFF. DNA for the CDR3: TGTGCCAGCGGAGGGGTGGTGGGAACTGAAGCTTTCTTT.

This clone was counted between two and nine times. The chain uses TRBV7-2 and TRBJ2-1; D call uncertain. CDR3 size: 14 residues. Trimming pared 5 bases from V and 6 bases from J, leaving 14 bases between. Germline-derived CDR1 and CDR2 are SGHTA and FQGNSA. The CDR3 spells CASSPTPQINEQFF. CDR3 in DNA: TGTGCCAGCAGCCCAACCCCCCAGATCAATGAGCAGTTCTTC.

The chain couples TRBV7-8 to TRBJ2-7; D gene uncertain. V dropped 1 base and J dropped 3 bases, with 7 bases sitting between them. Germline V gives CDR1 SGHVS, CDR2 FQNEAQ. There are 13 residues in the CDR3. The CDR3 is CASSLEIGYEQYF. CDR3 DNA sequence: TGTGCCAGCAGCTTAGAAATAGGCTACGAGCAGTACTTC.

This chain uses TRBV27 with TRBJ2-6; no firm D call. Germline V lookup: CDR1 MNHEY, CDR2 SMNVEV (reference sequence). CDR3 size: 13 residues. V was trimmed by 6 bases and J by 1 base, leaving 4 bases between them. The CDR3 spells CASRVSGANVLTF. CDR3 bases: TGTGCCAGCAGGGTTTCTGGGGCCAACGTCCTGACTTTC.

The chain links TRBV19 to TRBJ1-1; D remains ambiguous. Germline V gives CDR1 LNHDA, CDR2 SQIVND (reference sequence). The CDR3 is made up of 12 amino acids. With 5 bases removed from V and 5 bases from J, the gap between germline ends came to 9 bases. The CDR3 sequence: CASSERPTEAFF. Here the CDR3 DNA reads TGTGCCAGTAGTGAACGTCCAACTGAAGCTTTCTTT.

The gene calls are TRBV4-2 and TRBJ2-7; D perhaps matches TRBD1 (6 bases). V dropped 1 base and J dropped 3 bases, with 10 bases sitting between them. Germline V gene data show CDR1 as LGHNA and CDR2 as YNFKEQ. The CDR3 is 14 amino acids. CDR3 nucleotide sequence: TGTGCCAGCAGCCAAGCACCAGGGGACTACGAGCAGTACTTC. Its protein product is CASSQAPGDYEQYF.

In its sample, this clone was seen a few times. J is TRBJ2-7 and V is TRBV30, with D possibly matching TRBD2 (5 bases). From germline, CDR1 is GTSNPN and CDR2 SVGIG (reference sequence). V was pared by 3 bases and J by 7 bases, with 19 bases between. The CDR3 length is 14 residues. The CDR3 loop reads CAWSPNRARGEQYF. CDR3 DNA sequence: TGTGCCTGGAGCCCGAACAGAGCCCGCGGGGAGCAGTACTTC.

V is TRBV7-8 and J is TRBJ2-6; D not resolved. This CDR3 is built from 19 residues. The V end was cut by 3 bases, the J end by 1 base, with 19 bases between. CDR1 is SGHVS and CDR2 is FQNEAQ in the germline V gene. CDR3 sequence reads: CASSFVRVSVLSGANVLTF. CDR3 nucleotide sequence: TGTGCCAGCAGCTTCGTTAGGGTGTCAGTCTTATCTGGGGCCAACGTCCTGACTTTC.

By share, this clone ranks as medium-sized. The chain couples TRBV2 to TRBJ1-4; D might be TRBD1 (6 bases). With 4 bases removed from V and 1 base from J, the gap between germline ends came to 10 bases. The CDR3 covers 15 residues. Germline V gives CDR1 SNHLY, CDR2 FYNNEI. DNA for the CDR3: TGTGCCAGCAGTGGACAGGCACGAACTAATGAAAAACTGTTTTTT. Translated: CASSGQARTNEKLFF.

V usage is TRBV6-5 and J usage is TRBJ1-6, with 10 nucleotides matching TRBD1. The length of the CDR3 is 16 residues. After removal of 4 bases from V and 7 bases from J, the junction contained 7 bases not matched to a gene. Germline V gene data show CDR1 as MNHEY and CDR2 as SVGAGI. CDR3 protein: CASSLTTGGWNSPLHF. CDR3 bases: TGTGCCAGCAGTTTAACGACAGGGGGCTGGAATTCACCCCTCCACTTT.

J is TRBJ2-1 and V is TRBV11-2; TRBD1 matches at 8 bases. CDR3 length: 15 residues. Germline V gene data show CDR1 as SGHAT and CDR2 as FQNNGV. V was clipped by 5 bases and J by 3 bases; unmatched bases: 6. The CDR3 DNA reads TGTGCCAGCAGCCTGAGGGACAGGAACTACAATGAGCAGTTCTTC. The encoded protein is CASSLRDRNYNEQFF.

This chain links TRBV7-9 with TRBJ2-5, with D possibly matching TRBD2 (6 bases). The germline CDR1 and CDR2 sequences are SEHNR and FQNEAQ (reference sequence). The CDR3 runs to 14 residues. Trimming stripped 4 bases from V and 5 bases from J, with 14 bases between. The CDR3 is CASSSRGFGETQYF. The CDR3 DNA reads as TGTGCCAGCAGCTCTCGGGGGTTCGGGGAGACCCAGTACTTC.

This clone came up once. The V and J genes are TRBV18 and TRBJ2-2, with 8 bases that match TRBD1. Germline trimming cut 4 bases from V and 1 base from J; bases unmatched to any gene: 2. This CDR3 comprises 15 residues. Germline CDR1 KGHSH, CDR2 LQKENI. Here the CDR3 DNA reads TGTGCCAGCTCACGCGGGACAGGGAACACCGGGGAGCTGTTTTTT. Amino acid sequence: CASSRGTGNTGELFF.

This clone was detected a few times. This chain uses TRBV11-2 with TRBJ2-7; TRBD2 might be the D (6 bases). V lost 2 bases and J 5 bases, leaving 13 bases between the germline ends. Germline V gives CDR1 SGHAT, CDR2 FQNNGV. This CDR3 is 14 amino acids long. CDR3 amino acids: CASSLSGVGHEQYF. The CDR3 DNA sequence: TGTGCCAGCAGCTTATCGGGGGTTGGTCACGAGCAGTACTTC.

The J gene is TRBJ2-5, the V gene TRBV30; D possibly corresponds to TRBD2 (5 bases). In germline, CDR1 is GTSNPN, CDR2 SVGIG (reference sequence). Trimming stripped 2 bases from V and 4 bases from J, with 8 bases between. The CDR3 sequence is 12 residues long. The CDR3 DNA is TGTGCCTGGAGTTCTCGGGGAGAGACCCAGTACTTC. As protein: CAWSSRGETQYF. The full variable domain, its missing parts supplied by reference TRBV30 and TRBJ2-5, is SQTIHQWPATLVQPVGSPLSLECTVEGTSNPNLYWYRQAAGRGLQLLFYSVGIGQISSEVPQNLSASRPQDRQFILSSKKLLLSDSGFYLCAWSSRGETQYFGPGTRLLVL.

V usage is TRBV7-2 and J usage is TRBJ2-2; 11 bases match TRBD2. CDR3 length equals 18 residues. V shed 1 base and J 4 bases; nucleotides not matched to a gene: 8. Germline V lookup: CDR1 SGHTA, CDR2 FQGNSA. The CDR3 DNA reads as TGTGCCAGCAGCTTAGTGAATCTAGCGGGAGGCGGCACCGGGGAGCTGTTTTTT. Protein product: CASSLVNLAGGGTGELFF.

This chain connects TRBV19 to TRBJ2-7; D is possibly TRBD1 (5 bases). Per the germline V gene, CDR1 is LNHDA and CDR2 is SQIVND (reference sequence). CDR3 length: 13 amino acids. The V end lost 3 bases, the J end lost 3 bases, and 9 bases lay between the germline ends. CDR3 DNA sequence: TGTGCCAGTAGTATGGTAAGGGGCTACGAGCAGTACTTC. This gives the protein CASSMVRGYEQYF.

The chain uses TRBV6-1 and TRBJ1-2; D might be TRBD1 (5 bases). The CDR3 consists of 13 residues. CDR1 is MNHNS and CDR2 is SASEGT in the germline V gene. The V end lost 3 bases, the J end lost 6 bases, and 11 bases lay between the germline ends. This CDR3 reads CASSESGADGYTF. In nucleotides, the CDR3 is TGTGCCAGCAGTGAGTCTGGGGCGGATGGCTACACCTTC.

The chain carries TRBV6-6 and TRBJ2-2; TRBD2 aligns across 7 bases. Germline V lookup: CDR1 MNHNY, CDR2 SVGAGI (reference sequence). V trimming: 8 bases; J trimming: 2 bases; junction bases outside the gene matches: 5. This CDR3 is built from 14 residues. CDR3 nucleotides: TGTGCCAGCTATCCTAGCGGAAACACCGGGGAGCTGTTTTTT. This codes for CASYPSGNTGELFF.

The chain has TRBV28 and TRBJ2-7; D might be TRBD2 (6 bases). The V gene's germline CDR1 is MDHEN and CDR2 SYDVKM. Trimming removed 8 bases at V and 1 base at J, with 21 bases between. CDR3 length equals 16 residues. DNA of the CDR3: TGTGCCAGCGGGGTAGGCGGGACCAGAGGATCCTACGAGCAGTACTTC. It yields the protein CASGVGGTRGSYEQYF.

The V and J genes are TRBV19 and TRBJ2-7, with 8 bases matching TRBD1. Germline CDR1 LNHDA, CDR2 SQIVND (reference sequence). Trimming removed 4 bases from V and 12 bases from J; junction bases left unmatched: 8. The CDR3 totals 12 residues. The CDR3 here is CASSTSSGGRYF. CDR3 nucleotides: TGTGCCAGTAGTACTTCTTCAGGGGGCCGGTACTTC.

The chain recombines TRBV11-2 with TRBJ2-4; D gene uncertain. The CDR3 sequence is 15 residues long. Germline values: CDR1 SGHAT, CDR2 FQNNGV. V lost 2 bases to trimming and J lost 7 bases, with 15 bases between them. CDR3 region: CASSLIRAAENIQYF. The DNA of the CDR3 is TGTGCCAGCAGCTTAATCAGAGCAGCCGAGAACATTCAGTACTTC.